The sequence of this TCR beta chain was determined in a study of beta chain features in type 1 diabetes. As to this clone: Its antigen is still unknown.

Study-level findings and limits: At VDJ recombination sites, type 1 diabetes patients had fewer insertions and more deleted nucleotides. Healthy donors had naive, central memory and Treg TCRB repertoires that appeared less similar than those seen among patients.

Stem cell-like memory, regulatory, central memory and naive CD4+ cells were sorted via CD45RO/CCR7/CD25/CD127/CD95/CD27. The entirety of the isolated RNA underwent reverse transcription, so expressed TCRB transcripts were sequenced. Data came from immunoSEQ multiplex PCR; TCRdb stores just in-frame clones and leaves some out. Of more than 300,000 clones listed, around 12% are singletons. Trimming at V came to 6 bases and at J to 5 bases, leaving 6 bases not matched to a gene. Germline CDR1 reads MNHEY; CDR2 reads SMNVEV (reference sequence). CDR3 length: 14 residues. This TCR was sampled from a man between 18 and 35 years old in good health. The chain carries TRBV27 and TRBJ2-5, with 10 bases lining up with TRBD2. Sample: naive CD4+ T cells from blood. CDR3 sequence reads: CASSLAGVPETQYF. CDR3 nucleotides: TGTGCCAGCAGCCTAGCGGGGGTCCCGGAGACCCAGTACTTC.